This entry lists 28 T cell receptor beta chains sequenced from one sample in a study of PD-1 blockade in classical Hodgkin lymphoma. Here immunoSEQ multiplex PCR was the method, and the copy in TCRdb shows in-frame clones only, minus some. The data show some 41,000 clones, roughly 72% seen once. Every patient relapsed after autologous stem cell transplantation, and brentuximab vedotin exposure varied. This specimen consisted of peripheral blood mononuclear cells (PBMCs), obtained before the second cycle of nivolumab. Receptors were obtained from a human donor with classical Hodgkin lymphoma.

V is TRBV2 and J is TRBJ2-2; no clear D. The CDR3 is 15 amino acids. The germline V gene encodes CDR1 SNHLY and CDR2 FYNNEI. V was cut by 7 bases and J by 3 bases, with 15 bases left in between. As DNA, the CDR3 is TGTGCCAGCACCTTAAATACGATCTACACCGGGGAGCTGTTTTTT. Amino acids: CASTLNTIYTGELFF.

The chain recombines TRBV27 with TRBJ2-7; D gene unclear. With 6 bases removed from V and 4 bases from J, the gap between germline ends came to 25 bases. The CDR3 contains 17 residues. Germline-derived CDR1 and CDR2 are MNHEY and SMNVEV (reference sequence). The chain's CDR3 is CASSADASGGGFYEQYF. CDR3 sequence (DNA): TGTGCCAGCAGCGCCGATGCGAGTGGCGGCGGATTTTACGAGCAGTACTTC.

The gene calls are TRBV27 and TRBJ1-2; 8 bases match TRBD1. The CDR3 runs 17 residues. Germline trimming cut 2 bases from V and 5 bases from J; bases unmatched to any gene: 13. Looked up from germline, CDR1 is MNHEY and CDR2 is SMNVEV (reference sequence). The CDR3 reads CASSLIFGTGGLYGYTF. CDR3 nucleotides: TGTGCCAGCAGTTTAATCTTCGGGACAGGTGGCCTTTATGGCTACACCTTC.

The rearrangement uses TRBV2 and TRBJ2-1, with 10 positions matching TRBD2. This CDR3 has 16 residues. V lost 2 bases to trimming and J lost 6 bases; unmatched junction nucleotides: 7. CDR1 and CDR2 from the germline V gene are SNHLY and FYNNEI. In nucleotides, the CDR3 is TGTGCCAGCAGTGAATTTCCTAGCGGGAGTTTCAATGAGCAGTTCTTC. This codes for CASSEFPSGSFNEQFF. Supplemented by reference TRBV2 and TRBJ2-1, the full variable domain reads EPEVTQTPSHQVTQMGQEVILRCVPISNHLYFYWYRQILGQKVEFLVSFYNNEISEKSEIFDDQFSVERPDGSNFTLKIRSTKLEDSAMYFCASSEFPSGSFNEQFFGPGTRLTVL.

V is TRBV13 and J is TRBJ2-1, with TRBD2 identical over 7 bases. The V gene's germline CDR1 is PRHDT and CDR2 FYEKMQ (reference sequence). This CDR3 is built from 15 residues. J gave up 4 bases and V 8 bases, and 11 bases lay outside the gene matches. The chain's CDR3 is CASVHGASGYNEQFF. The CDR3 region has the DNA TGTGCCAGCGTCCACGGGGCTAGCGGATACAATGAGCAGTTCTTC. Variable domain in full (rest from reference TRBV13 and TRBJ2-1): AAGVIQSPRHLIKEKRETATLKCYPIPRHDTVYWYQQGPGQDPQFLISFYEKMQSDKGSIPDRFSAQQFSDYHSELNMSSLELGDSALYFCASVHGASGYNEQFFGPGTRLTVL.

This clone was recorded a few times. Other nucleotide sequences from this sample produce the same CDR3. V and J are TRBV9 and TRBJ2-2, with TRBD2 matching 9 bases. With V trimmed by 3 bases and J by 1 base, 4 bases remained unmatched. Germline CDR1 and CDR2: SGDLS and YYNGEE. The CDR3 totals 16 residues. The CDR3 DNA sequence: TGTGCCAGCAGCGCCAGACTAGCGGAGAACACCGGGGAGCTGTTTTTT. Its protein product is CASSARLAENTGELFF.

The chain is built from TRBV7-3 and TRBJ1-1; 8 bases are a match to TRBD1. Trimming at V came to 9 bases and at J to 0 bases, leaving 3 bases not matched to a gene. Germline V gene sequence: CDR1 SGHTA, CDR2 FQGTGA. The CDR3 length is 13 residues. CDR3 sequence (DNA): TGTGCCAGTGGACAGGGTATGAACACTGAAGCTTTCTTT. Translation gives CASGQGMNTEAFF.

The CDR3 nucleotides are TGTGCCAGCACCCCAGGAAGTGGCAATGAGCAGTTCTTC. Translating it yields CASTPGSGNEQFF. The V gene is TRBV28, the J gene TRBJ2-1, with no clear D. The V end was cut by 7 bases, the J end by 6 bases, with 13 bases between. Germline lookup yields CDR1 MDHEN and CDR2 SYDVKM. The CDR3 loop spans 13 amino acids.

This clone was detected only once. V and J are TRBV29-1 and TRBJ2-7; D is perhaps TRBD1 (5 bases). CDR3 length: 11 residues. V lost 5 bases and J 5 bases, leaving 10 bases between the germline ends. Germline CDR1 is SQVTM and CDR2 is ANQGSEA. The CDR3 nucleotides are TGCAGCGTTAGGGTAGGGGACGAGCAGTACTTC. Protein sequence: CSVRVGDEQYF.

This clone was counted between two and nine times. The chain recombines TRBV7-2 with TRBJ1-2; D not certain. Trimming cost V 5 bases and J 0 bases, with 13 bases left between them. CDR1 SGHTA and CDR2 FQGNSA come from the germline V gene. The CDR3 contains 15 residues. The CDR3 loop reads CASSITTMTNYGYTF. DNA of the CDR3: TGTGCCAGCAGCATCACCACAATGACTAACTATGGCTACACCTTC. Combining the CDR3 with reference TRBV7-2 and TRBJ1-2 gives the whole variable domain GAGVSQSPSNKVTEKGKDVELRCDPISGHTALYWYRQSLGQGLEFLIYFQGNSAPDKSGLPSDRFSAERTGGSVSTLTIQRTQQEDSAVYLCASSITTMTNYGYTFGSGTRLTVV.

V is TRBV25-1 and J is TRBJ1-6, with D hard to call. The germline V and J ends were trimmed by 1 base and 10 bases, with 11 bases remaining between them. CDR1 and CDR2 from the germline V gene are MGHDK and SYGVNS. CDR3 length: 14 amino acids. CDR3 sequence reads: CASSEFGFRSPLHF. CDR3 DNA sequence: TGTGCCAGCAGTGAATTTGGCTTTAGGTCACCCCTCCACTTT.

The genes are TRBV30 and TRBJ1-3; weak D call: TRBD1 (6 bases). The CDR3 loop spans 14 amino acids. The germline V gene encodes CDR1 GTSNPN and CDR2 SVGIG (reference sequence). Trimming cost V 5 bases and J 4 bases, with 15 bases left between them. The CDR3: CAWVPTGTGNTIYF. The DNA of the CDR3 is TGTGCCTGGGTTCCGACAGGAACAGGAAACACCATATATTTT.

The chain recombines TRBV9 with TRBJ2-3; either TRBD1 or TRBD2 may fit D (5 bases each). The CDR3 covers 15 residues. Looked up from germline, CDR1 is SGDLS and CDR2 is YYNGEE. The ends were cut back, 0 bases at V and 8 bases at J, with 16 bases in the middle. In DNA form, the CDR3 reads TGTGCCAGCAGCGTAGGAGGGTGGGGCCCCGGTACGCAGTATTTT. Translating it yields CASSVGGWGPGTQYF.

This rearrangement joins TRBV27 to TRBJ1-5; D is perhaps TRBD1 (5 bases). CDR1 is MNHEY and CDR2 is SMNVEV in the germline V gene (reference sequence). V gave up 5 bases and J gave up 4 bases, with 12 bases separating them. The CDR3 extends over 14 amino acids. For the CDR3, the DNA is TGTGCCAGCAGTCCCGCGACAGAGAATCAGCCCCAGCATTTT. This gives the protein CASSPATENQPQHF.

The V and J genes are TRBV11-2 and TRBJ2-1, with TRBD2 matching 10 bases. The trim removed 6 bases at V and 6 bases at J, leaving 5 bases unmatched. This CDR3 has 14 residues. Germline V gene lookup returns CDR1 SGHAT and CDR2 FQNNGV. The CDR3 loop is CASRGSGGTNEQFF. CDR3 DNA sequence: TGTGCCAGCAGGGGTAGCGGGGGGACCAATGAGCAGTTCTTC.

V is TRBV27 and J is TRBJ2-1; D is possibly TRBD1 or TRBD2 (5 bases each). V was shortened by 7 bases and J by 4 bases, with 14 bases between the two germline ends. The CDR3 is 14 amino acids. CDR1 MNHEY and CDR2 SMNVEV come from the germline V gene (reference sequence). The CDR3 DNA reads TGTGCCAGCACCACCACGTGGGGGTACAATGAGCAGTTCTTC. Protein: CASTTTWGYNEQFF.

This clone was observed a few times. This chain links TRBV7-9 with TRBJ2-3; weak D call: TRBD2 (6 bases). Trimming cost V 5 bases and J 2 bases, with 17 bases left between them. The CDR3 covers 16 residues. Germline V CDR1 and CDR2: SEHNR, FQNEAQ (reference sequence). This CDR3 reads CASSPGGGRNTDTQYF. CDR3 bases: TGTGCCAGCAGCCCCGGTGGGGGGAGAAACACAGATACGCAGTATTTT.

This clone occurred a few times. The V and J genes are TRBV9 and TRBJ2-2; D remains unclear. This CDR3 has 13 residues. Trimming stripped 0 bases from V and 5 bases from J, with 5 bases between. From germline, CDR1 is SGDLS and CDR2 YYNGEE. Here the CDR3 DNA reads TGTGCCAGCAGCGTAGACGGTACCGGGGAGCTGTTTTTT. Protein sequence: CASSVDGTGELFF.

V and J are TRBV9 and TRBJ2-1, with D possibly being TRBD1 (6 bases). Germline loops: CDR1 SGDLS, CDR2 YYNGEE. The CDR3 is 15 residues long. V dropped 5 bases and J dropped 0 bases, with 12 bases sitting between them. DNA for the CDR3: TGTGCCAGCAGTCAGGGGCGTAGCTCCTACAATGAGCAGTTCTTC. Its protein is CASSQGRSSYNEQFF. Based on the CDR3 plus reference TRBV9 and TRBJ2-1, the full variable domain is DSGVTQTPKHLITATGQRVTLRCSPRSGDLSVYWYQQSLDQGLQFLIQYYNGEERAKGNILERFSAQQFPDLHSELNLSSLELGDSALYFCASSQGRSSYNEQFFGPGTRLTVL.

This chain joins TRBV6-1 and TRBJ2-3, with D maybe TRBD1 (6 bases). The V gene lost 5 bases and the J gene lost 5 bases, with 17 bases spanning the gap. The CDR3 loop spans 15 amino acids. Germline V gives CDR1 MNHNS, CDR2 SASEGT. The CDR3 region is CASSTQGLGGDTQYF. The CDR3 DNA sequence: TGTGCCAGCAGTACTCAGGGGCTAGGGGGAGATACGCAGTATTTT.

V is TRBV7-2 and J is TRBJ2-5; 7 bases map to TRBD2. This CDR3 is 15 amino acids long. J lost 1 base, V lost 5 bases, and 7 bases had no gene match. CDR1 and CDR2 (germline): SGHTA, FQGNSA. DNA of the CDR3: TGTGCCAGCAGCATGGGGCTAGCGGCCCAAGAGACCCAGTACTTC. It is translated as CASSMGLAAQETQYF.

This CDR3 is CAWSAGTGVNTIYF. The CDR3 nucleotides are TGTGCCTGGAGTGCCGGGACAGGGGTTAACACCATATATTTT. This rearrangement joins TRBV30 to TRBJ1-3; TRBD1 matches at 10 bases. CDR3 size: 14 residues. The V gene's germline CDR1 is GTSNPN and CDR2 SVGIG (reference sequence). The J segment lost 7 bases and the V segment lost 1 base, leaving 4 bases of the junction unmatched.

The chain links TRBV2 to TRBJ2-3; 9 bases line up with TRBD1. Germline CDR1 reads SNHLY; CDR2 reads FYNNEI. The CDR3 runs to 16 residues. Germline trimming cut 0 bases from V and 3 bases from J; bases unmatched to any gene: 4. CDR3 sequence: CASSEAGTGRTDTQYF. The CDR3, as DNA: TGTGCCAGCAGTGAAGCTGGGACAGGGAGGACAGATACGCAGTATTTT.

The chain recombines TRBV28 with TRBJ1-1; D remains unclear. CDR3 size: 12 residues. The V gene's germline CDR1 is MDHEN and CDR2 SYDVKM. V was clipped by 6 bases and J by 1 base, with 6 bases between them. CDR3 loop: CASRMPNTEAFF. CDR3 coding DNA: TGTGCCAGCAGAATGCCGAACACTGAAGCTTTCTTT.

In this sample, this clone turned up once. V and J are TRBV7-3 and TRBJ2-1; perhaps TRBD2 as D (6 bases). V lost 5 bases to trimming and J lost 6 bases, with 8 bases between them. CDR1 and CDR2 from the germline V gene are SGHTA and FQGTGA. This CDR3 comprises 12 residues. The CDR3 coding sequence is TGTGCCAGCAGCGCCGGGGGCAATGAGCAGTTCTTC. Translating gives CASSAGGNEQFF.

The genes are TRBV27 and TRBJ1-2; possibly TRBD1 for D (6 bases). Germline V gene lookup returns CDR1 MNHEY and CDR2 SMNVEV (reference sequence). CDR3 length: 15 residues. V shed 4 bases and J shed 3 bases, with 15 bases lying between them. The CDR3, as DNA: TGTGCCAGCAGTTCCCCGGGACAAGGAGACTATGGCTACACCTTC. Translation: CASSSPGQGDYGYTF.

The V gene is TRBV7-3, the J gene TRBJ2-3, with a weak D call TRBD1 (5 bases). Germline V gene lookup returns CDR1 SGHTA and CDR2 FQGTGA. The V and J ends lost 3 bases and 6 bases respectively, with 10 bases between them. The CDR3 runs 13 residues. For the CDR3, the DNA is TGTGCCAGCAGCTTGGCAGGGTGGGATACGCAGTATTTT. Amino acid sequence: CASSLAGWDTQYF.

This chain's CDR3 is CASSYTGKVDGYTF. The DNA for the CDR3 is TGCGCCAGCAGTTATACAGGGAAGGTGGATGGCTACACCTTC. The V call is TRBV5-1, the J call TRBJ1-2, with D possibly TRBD1 on 6 matching bases. This CDR3 is 14 amino acids long. Per germline, CDR1 SGHRS and CDR2 YFSETQ. V was trimmed by 5 bases and J by 6 bases, leaving 17 bases between them.